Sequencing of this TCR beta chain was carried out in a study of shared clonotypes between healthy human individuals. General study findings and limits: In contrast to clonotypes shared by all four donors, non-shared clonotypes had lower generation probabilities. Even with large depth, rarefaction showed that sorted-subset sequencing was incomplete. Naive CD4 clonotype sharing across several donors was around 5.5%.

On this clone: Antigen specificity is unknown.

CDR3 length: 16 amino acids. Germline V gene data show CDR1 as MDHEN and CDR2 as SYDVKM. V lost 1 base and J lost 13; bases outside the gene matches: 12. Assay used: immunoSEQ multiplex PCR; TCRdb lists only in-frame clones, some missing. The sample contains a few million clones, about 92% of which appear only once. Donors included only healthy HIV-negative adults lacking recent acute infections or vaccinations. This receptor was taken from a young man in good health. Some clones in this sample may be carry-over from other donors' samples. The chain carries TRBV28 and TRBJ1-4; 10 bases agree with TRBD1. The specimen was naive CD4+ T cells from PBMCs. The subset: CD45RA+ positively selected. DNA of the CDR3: TGTGCCAGCAGTTTATTTGGGACAGGGGTCCCGAGGGCACTGTTTTTT. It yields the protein CASSLFGTGVPRALFF. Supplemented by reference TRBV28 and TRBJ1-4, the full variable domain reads DVKVTQSSRYLVKRTGEKVFLECVQDMDHENMFWYRQDPGLGLRLIYFSYDVKMKEKGDIPEGYSVSREKKERFSLILESASTNQTSMYLCASSLFGTGVPRALFFGSGTQLSVL.